These T cell receptor beta chains were read from a single sample in a study of T cells in Graves' hyperthyroidism and ophthalmopathy. TCRdb re-analysed the multiplex PCR reads in MiXCR, keeping a single row per CDR3 protein. In the table there are roughly 630,000 distinct CDR3 sequences, less than 20% of which are singletons. Input material: blood. The receptors stem from a woman under 40 with Graves' hyperthyroidism. Each CDR3 is given with its conserved first and last residue. D genes are given only for firm matches. Where a row states a size, it is once, few, many or the class of an expanded clone; other rows omit it.

cdr3_aa: CSVEFARGSYNEQFF
cdr3_nt: TGCAGCGTTGAATTTGCAAGGGGGTCCTACAATGAGCAGTTCTTC
j_call: TRBJ2-1
cdr3_length: 15
v_call: TRBV29-1
clone_size: many
d_call: NA

cdr3_aa: CASSFLRTSGSYEQYF
cdr3_nt: TGTGCCAGCAGTTTCCTCCGGACTAGCGGGAGTTACGAGCAGTACTTC
j_call: TRBJ2-7
cdr3_length: 16
v_call: TRBV28
clone_size: NA
d_call: TRBD2

cdr3_aa: CASSQNPGRKETQYF
cdr3_nt: TGCGCCAGCAGCCAAAATCCGGGACGGAAAGAGACCCAGTACTTC
j_call: TRBJ2-5
cdr3_length: 15
v_call: TRBV4-3
clone_size: many
d_call: NA

cdr3_aa: CASTDGRRTGELFF
cdr3_nt: TGTGCCAGTACCGACGGGAGGAGGACCGGGGAGCTGTTTTTT
j_call: TRBJ2-2
cdr3_length: 14
v_call: TRBV19
clone_size: NA
d_call: TRBD2

cdr3_aa: CASSPIDRDTDTQYF
cdr3_nt: TGTGCCAGTAGTCCAATCGACAGGGACACAGATACGCAGTATTTT
j_call: TRBJ2-3
cdr3_length: 15
v_call: TRBV19
clone_size: NA
d_call: TRBD1

cdr3_aa: CASSRYSGRADEQFF
cdr3_nt: TGTGCCAGCAGCCGATATAGCGGGAGGGCCGATGAGCAGTTCTTC
j_call: TRBJ2-1
cdr3_length: 15
v_call: TRBV7-9
clone_size: NA
d_call: TRBD2

cdr3_aa: CASSLQGWDIQYF
cdr3_nt: TGTGCCAGCAGCCTACAGGGTTGGGACATTCAGTACTTC
j_call: TRBJ2-4
cdr3_length: 13
v_call: TRBV7-6
clone_size: many
d_call: NA

cdr3_aa: CASSLRIQTEAFF
cdr3_nt: TGTGCCAGCAGCTTGCGGATTCAGACTGAAGCTTTCTTT
j_call: TRBJ1-1
cdr3_length: 13
v_call: TRBV7-3
clone_size: few
d_call: NA

cdr3_aa: CASSRRAGSYEQYF
cdr3_nt: TGCGCCAGCAGCCGTAGAGCGGGGTCCTACGAGCAGTACTTC
j_call: TRBJ2-7
cdr3_length: 14
v_call: TRBV5-1
clone_size: many
d_call: TRBD2

cdr3_aa: CASSQAGQGGTGELFF
cdr3_nt: TGCGCCAGCAGCCAGGCCGGACAGGGAGGCACCGGGGAGCTGTTTTTT
j_call: TRBJ2-2
cdr3_length: 16
v_call: TRBV4-1
clone_size: NA
d_call: TRBD1

cdr3_aa: CSARDWGLAGEGAVTDGNEQFF
cdr3_nt: TGCAGTGCTAGAGATTGGGGACTAGCGGGAGAGGGAGCCGTAACTGATGGCAATGAGCAGTTCTTC
j_call: TRBJ2-1
cdr3_length: 22
v_call: TRBV20-1
clone_size: NA
d_call: TRBD2

cdr3_aa: CASSYPGLAGLNEQFF
cdr3_nt: TGTGCCAGCAGTTACCCGGGACTAGCGGGGCTCAATGAGCAGTTCTTC
j_call: TRBJ2-1
cdr3_length: 16
v_call: TRBV6-2/TRBV6-3
clone_size: NA
d_call: TRBD2

cdr3_aa: CASKRGTGDIETQYF
cdr3_nt: TGCGCCAGCAAAAGAGGGACAGGGGATATAGAGACCCAGTACTTC
j_call: TRBJ2-5
cdr3_length: 15
v_call: TRBV5-1
clone_size: NA
d_call: TRBD1

cdr3_aa: CASSWSAGNTYNEQFF
cdr3_nt: TGTGCCAGCAGCTGGTCGGCGGGCAATACGTACAATGAGCAGTTCTTC
j_call: TRBJ2-1
cdr3_length: 16
v_call: TRBV11-2
clone_size: many
d_call: NA

cdr3_aa: CASSGGPYGGRSNQPQHF
cdr3_nt: TGTGCCAGCAGTGGAGGACCGTACGGAGGTAGGAGCAATCAGCCCCAGCATTTT
j_call: TRBJ1-5
cdr3_length: 18
v_call: TRBV12-3/TRBV12-4
clone_size: few
d_call: NA

cdr3_aa: CASSLGADNKQPQHF
cdr3_nt: TGTGCCAGCAGCTTAGGGGCGGATAACAAACAGCCCCAGCATTTT
j_call: TRBJ1-5
cdr3_length: 15
v_call: TRBV11-2
clone_size: many
d_call: NA

cdr3_aa: CASSLESPVYGYTF
cdr3_nt: TGTGCCAGCAGCTTGGAGTCCCCCGTATATGGCTACACCTTC
j_call: TRBJ1-2
cdr3_length: 14
v_call: TRBV7-9
clone_size: few
d_call: NA

cdr3_aa: CATSDLPDNADTQYF
cdr3_nt: TGTGCCACCAGTGATTTGCCGGACAACGCAGATACGCAGTATTTT
j_call: TRBJ2-3
cdr3_length: 15
v_call: TRBV24-1
clone_size: many
d_call: NA

cdr3_aa: CSVGTGEFNTEAFF
cdr3_nt: TGCAGCGTGGGGACGGGCGAATTTAACACTGAAGCTTTCTTT
j_call: TRBJ1-1
cdr3_length: 14
v_call: TRBV29-1
clone_size: NA
d_call: NA

cdr3_aa: CSARGTASNEKLFF
cdr3_nt: TGCAGTGCTAGGGGGACAGCCAGTAATGAAAAACTGTTTTTT
j_call: TRBJ1-4
cdr3_length: 14
v_call: TRBV20-1
clone_size: many
d_call: TRBD1

cdr3_aa: CASSLDPGTSGRNEQFF
cdr3_nt: TGTGCCAGCAGCTTAGACCCCGGGACTAGCGGGAGGAATGAGCAGTTCTTC
j_call: TRBJ2-1
cdr3_length: 17
v_call: TRBV11-1
clone_size: many
d_call: TRBD2

cdr3_aa: CASSLEPASYEQYF
cdr3_nt: TGTGCCAGCAGCTTAGAGCCAGCTTCCTACGAGCAGTACTTC
j_call: TRBJ2-7
cdr3_length: 14
v_call: TRBV7-2
clone_size: many
d_call: NA

cdr3_aa: CASSQEGSSLYNEQFF
cdr3_nt: TGCGCCAGCAGCCAAGAGGGCTCCAGCCTATACAATGAGCAGTTCTTC
j_call: TRBJ2-1
cdr3_length: 16
v_call: TRBV4-3
clone_size: few
d_call: NA

cdr3_aa: CSVEVGYQSLETQYF
cdr3_nt: TGCAGCGTTGAGGTCGGCTACCAGTCGTTGGAGACCCAGTACTTC
j_call: TRBJ2-5
cdr3_length: 15
v_call: TRBV29-1
clone_size: many
d_call: NA

cdr3_aa: CASSQVVGPHYEQYF
cdr3_nt: TGTGCCAGCAGCCAAGTCGTGGGACCCCACTACGAGCAGTACTTC
j_call: TRBJ2-7
cdr3_length: 15
v_call: TRBV3-1
clone_size: NA
d_call: NA

cdr3_aa: CASRPGQGGSPLHF
cdr3_nt: TGCGCCAGCAGGCCGGGACAGGGTGGATCACCCCTCCACTTT
j_call: TRBJ1-6
cdr3_length: 14
v_call: TRBV5-1
clone_size: many
d_call: TRBD1

cdr3_aa: CASSLGLLAGDADTQYF
cdr3_nt: TGCGCCAGCAGCTTGGGACTACTAGCGGGAGACGCAGATACGCAGTATTTT
j_call: TRBJ2-3
cdr3_length: 17
v_call: TRBV5-1
clone_size: NA
d_call: TRBD2

cdr3_aa: CASSFRTGGGETQYF
cdr3_nt: TGTGCCAGCAGTTTTAGGACAGGGGGGGGCGAGACCCAGTACTTC
j_call: TRBJ2-5
cdr3_length: 15
v_call: TRBV27
clone_size: NA
d_call: TRBD1

cdr3_aa: CASSLDGQGYQPQHF
cdr3_nt: TGTGCCAGCAGCTTAGATGGGCAGGGATATCAGCCCCAGCATTTT
j_call: TRBJ1-5
cdr3_length: 15
v_call: TRBV7-2
clone_size: few
d_call: NA

cdr3_aa: CASGPRRDKLAGGPSDTQYF
cdr3_nt: TGTGCTAGTGGTCCCAGACGCGACAAACTAGCGGGAGGGCCATCAGATACGCAGTATTTT
j_call: TRBJ2-3
cdr3_length: 20
v_call: TRBV12-5
clone_size: many
d_call: TRBD2

cdr3_aa: CASSLRGQVGTDTQYF
cdr3_nt: TGCGCCAGCAGCCTCAGGGGGCAAGTAGGCACAGATACGCAGTATTTT
j_call: TRBJ2-3
cdr3_length: 16
v_call: TRBV5-1
clone_size: NA
d_call: TRBD1

cdr3_aa: CASSSGGLWTDTQYF
cdr3_nt: TGTGCCAGCAGTTCGGGAGGCCTTTGGACAGATACGCAGTATTTT
j_call: TRBJ2-3
cdr3_length: 15
v_call: TRBV6-1
clone_size: NA
d_call: TRBD2

cdr3_aa: CSARPGTAPAYEQYF
cdr3_nt: TGCAGTGCTAGACCGGGGACGGCACCCGCCTACGAGCAGTACTTC
j_call: TRBJ2-7
cdr3_length: 15
v_call: TRBV20-1
clone_size: NA
d_call: NA

cdr3_aa: CASSDLAGANTGELFF
cdr3_nt: TGTGCCAGCAGTGATCTAGCGGGGGCGAACACCGGGGAGCTGTTTTTT
j_call: TRBJ2-2
cdr3_length: 16
v_call: TRBV6-4
clone_size: NA
d_call: TRBD2

cdr3_aa: CASNHGPSTDTQYF
cdr3_nt: TGTGCCAGCAACCACGGGCCTAGCACAGATACGCAGTATTTT
j_call: TRBJ2-3
cdr3_length: 14
v_call: TRBV27
clone_size: NA
d_call: NA

cdr3_aa: CASSLTGVDEKLFF
cdr3_nt: TGTGCCAGCAGCTTGACAGGGGTGGATGAAAAACTGTTTTTT
j_call: TRBJ1-4
cdr3_length: 14
v_call: TRBV13
clone_size: many
d_call: TRBD1

cdr3_aa: CASSYLRLAGKQQETQYF
cdr3_nt: TGTGCCAGCAGTTACCTTCGACTAGCGGGTAAACAACAAGAGACCCAGTACTTC
j_call: TRBJ2-5
cdr3_length: 18
v_call: TRBV28
clone_size: many
d_call: TRBD2

cdr3_aa: CASRRGTNNEQFF
cdr3_nt: TGTGCCAGCCGTCGGGGCACCAACAATGAGCAGTTCTTC
j_call: TRBJ2-1
cdr3_length: 13
v_call: TRBV2
clone_size: many
d_call: NA

cdr3_aa: CASSLAGGMYNEQFF
cdr3_nt: TGTGCCAGCAGCTTAGCGGGCGGGATGTACAATGAGCAGTTCTTC
j_call: TRBJ2-1
cdr3_length: 15
v_call: TRBV7-2
clone_size: many
d_call: NA

cdr3_aa: CSVAGQMNTEAFF
cdr3_nt: TGCAGCGTCGCGGGACAGATGAACACTGAAGCTTTCTTT
j_call: TRBJ1-1
cdr3_length: 13
v_call: TRBV29-1
clone_size: many
d_call: TRBD1

cdr3_aa: CASSIGGRYNQPQHF
cdr3_nt: TGTGCCAGTAGTATCGGTGGACGGTACAATCAGCCCCAGCATTTT
j_call: TRBJ1-5
cdr3_length: 15
v_call: TRBV19
clone_size: many
d_call: NA

cdr3_aa: CASSLGSEGEQFF
cdr3_nt: TGTGCCAGCAGCTTAGGTTCCGAGGGGGAGCAGTTCTTC
j_call: TRBJ2-1
cdr3_length: 13
v_call: TRBV7-9
clone_size: many
d_call: NA

cdr3_aa: CASSLPHSGEQYF
cdr3_nt: TGTGCCAGCAGTTTACCCCACAGTGGCGAGCAGTACTTC
j_call: TRBJ2-7
cdr3_length: 13
v_call: TRBV28
clone_size: few
d_call: NA

cdr3_aa: CSVGTGRPEAFF
cdr3_nt: TGCAGCGTAGGGACAGGGCGACCTGAAGCTTTCTTT
j_call: TRBJ1-1
cdr3_length: 12
v_call: TRBV29-1
clone_size: many
d_call: TRBD1

cdr3_aa: CASSWVVTGGLFF
cdr3_nt: TGTGCCAGCAGCTGGGTAGTAACCGGGGGGCTGTTTTTT
j_call: TRBJ2-2
cdr3_length: 13
v_call: TRBV7-3
clone_size: NA
d_call: NA

cdr3_aa: CASTDYRDGAGGELFF
cdr3_nt: TGTGCCAGCACCGACTACCGAGACGGCGCGGGCGGGGAGCTGTTTTTT
j_call: TRBJ2-2
cdr3_length: 16
v_call: TRBV12-3/TRBV12-4
clone_size: NA
d_call: NA

cdr3_aa: CAISEWGDGQETQYF
cdr3_nt: TGTGCCATCAGTGAGTGGGGGGACGGACAAGAGACCCAGTACTTC
j_call: TRBJ2-5
cdr3_length: 15
v_call: TRBV10-3
clone_size: many
d_call: NA

cdr3_aa: CASSYPSGARTDTQYF
cdr3_nt: TGTGCCAGCAGTTACCCTAGCGGGGCCCGCACAGATACGCAGTATTTT
j_call: TRBJ2-3
cdr3_length: 16
v_call: TRBV12-3/TRBV12-4
clone_size: many
d_call: TRBD2

cdr3_aa: CASSLDRVNYEQYF
cdr3_nt: TGCGCCAGCAGCTTAGACAGGGTGAACTACGAGCAGTACTTC
j_call: TRBJ2-7
cdr3_length: 14
v_call: TRBV5-1
clone_size: many
d_call: TRBD1

cdr3_aa: CASSLSGSFVEQFF
cdr3_nt: TGCGCCAGCAGCTTGAGTGGGAGTTTTGTTGAGCAGTTCTTC
j_call: TRBJ2-1
cdr3_length: 14
v_call: TRBV5-1
clone_size: many
d_call: NA

cdr3_aa: CASKMTDNSNQPQHF
cdr3_nt: TGTGCCAGCAAAATGACAGACAATAGCAATCAGCCCCAGCATTTT
j_call: TRBJ1-5
cdr3_length: 15
v_call: TRBV6-1
clone_size: few
d_call: NA